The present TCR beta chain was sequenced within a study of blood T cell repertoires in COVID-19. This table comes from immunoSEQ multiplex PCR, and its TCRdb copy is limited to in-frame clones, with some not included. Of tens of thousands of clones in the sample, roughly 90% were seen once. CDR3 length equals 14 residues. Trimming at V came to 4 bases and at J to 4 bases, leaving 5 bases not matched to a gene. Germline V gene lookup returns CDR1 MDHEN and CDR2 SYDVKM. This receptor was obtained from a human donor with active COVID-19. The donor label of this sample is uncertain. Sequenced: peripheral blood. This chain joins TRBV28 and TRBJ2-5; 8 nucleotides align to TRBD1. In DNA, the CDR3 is TGTGCCAGCAGTTCCCCAGGGGGCGGAGAGACCCAGTACTTC. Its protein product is CASSSPGGGETQYF.